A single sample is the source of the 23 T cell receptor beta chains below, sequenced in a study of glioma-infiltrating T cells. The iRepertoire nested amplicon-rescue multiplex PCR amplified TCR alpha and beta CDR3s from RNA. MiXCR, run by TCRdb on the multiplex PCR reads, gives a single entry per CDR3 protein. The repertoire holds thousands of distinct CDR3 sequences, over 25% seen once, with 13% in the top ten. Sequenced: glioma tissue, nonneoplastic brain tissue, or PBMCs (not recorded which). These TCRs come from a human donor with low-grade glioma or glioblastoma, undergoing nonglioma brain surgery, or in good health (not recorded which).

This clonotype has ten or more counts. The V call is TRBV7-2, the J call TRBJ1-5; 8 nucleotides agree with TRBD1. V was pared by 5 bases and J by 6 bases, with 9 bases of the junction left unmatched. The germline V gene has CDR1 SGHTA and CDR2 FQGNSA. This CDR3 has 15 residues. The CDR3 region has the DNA TGTGCCAGCAGCCCCGGACAGGGCCCGACTCAGCCCCAGCATTTT. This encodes CASSPGQGPTQPQHF.

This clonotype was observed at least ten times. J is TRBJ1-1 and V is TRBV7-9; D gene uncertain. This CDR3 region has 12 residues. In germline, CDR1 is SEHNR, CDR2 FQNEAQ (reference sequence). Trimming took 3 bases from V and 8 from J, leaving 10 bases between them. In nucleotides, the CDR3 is TGTGCCAGCAGCTTCTTTACAGAAGAAGCTTTCTTT. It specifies CASSFFTEEAFF.

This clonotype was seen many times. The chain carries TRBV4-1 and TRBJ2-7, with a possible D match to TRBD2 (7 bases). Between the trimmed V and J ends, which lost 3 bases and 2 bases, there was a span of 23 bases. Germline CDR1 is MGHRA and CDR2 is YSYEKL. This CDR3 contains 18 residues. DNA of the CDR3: TGCGCCAGCAGCCACAACCGGGGGGCGGCTAGCGGCACCTACGAGCAGTACTTC. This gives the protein CASSHNRGAASGTYEQYF.

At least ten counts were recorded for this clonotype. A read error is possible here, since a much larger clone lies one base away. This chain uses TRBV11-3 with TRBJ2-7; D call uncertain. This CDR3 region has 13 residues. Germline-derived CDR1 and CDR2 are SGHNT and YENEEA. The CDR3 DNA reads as TGTGCCGGCAGCTTAGGCCGCTCCTACGAGCAGTACTTC. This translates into CAGSLGRSYEQYF.

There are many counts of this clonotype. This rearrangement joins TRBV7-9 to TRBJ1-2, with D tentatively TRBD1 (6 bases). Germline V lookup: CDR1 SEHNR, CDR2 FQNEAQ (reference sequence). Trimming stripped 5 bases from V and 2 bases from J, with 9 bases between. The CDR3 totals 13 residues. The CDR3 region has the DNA TGTGCCAGCAGCCCAAGGGGGAACTATGGCTACACCTTC. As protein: CASSPRGNYGYTF. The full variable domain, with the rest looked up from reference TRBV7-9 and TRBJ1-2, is DTGVSQNPRHKITKRGQNVTFRCDPISEHNRLYWYRQTLGQGPEFLTYFQNEAQLEKSRLLSDRFSAERPKGSFSTLEIQRTEQGDSAMYLCASSPRGNYGYTFGSGTRLTVV.

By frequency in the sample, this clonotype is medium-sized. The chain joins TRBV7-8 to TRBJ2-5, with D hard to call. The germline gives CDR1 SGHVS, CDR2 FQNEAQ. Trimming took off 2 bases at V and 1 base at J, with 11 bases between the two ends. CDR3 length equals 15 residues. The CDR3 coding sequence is TGTGCCAGCAGCTTAATCGAAGCTTTCCAAGAGACCCAGTACTTC. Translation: CASSLIEAFQETQYF.

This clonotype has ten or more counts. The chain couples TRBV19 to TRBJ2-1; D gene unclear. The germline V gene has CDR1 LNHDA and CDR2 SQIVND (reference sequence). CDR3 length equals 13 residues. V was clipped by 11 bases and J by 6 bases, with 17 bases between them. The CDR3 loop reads CASARVMGNEQFF. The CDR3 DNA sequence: TGTGCCTCGGCCCGTGTCATGGGCAATGAGCAGTTCTTC.

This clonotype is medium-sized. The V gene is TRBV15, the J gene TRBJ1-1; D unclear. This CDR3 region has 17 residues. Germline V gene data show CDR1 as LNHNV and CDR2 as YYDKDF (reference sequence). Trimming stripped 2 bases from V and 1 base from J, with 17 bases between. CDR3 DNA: TGTGCCACCAGCAGATCAAGGGAACTACCGGCGAACACTGAAGCTTTCTTT. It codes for CATSRSRELPANTEAFF.

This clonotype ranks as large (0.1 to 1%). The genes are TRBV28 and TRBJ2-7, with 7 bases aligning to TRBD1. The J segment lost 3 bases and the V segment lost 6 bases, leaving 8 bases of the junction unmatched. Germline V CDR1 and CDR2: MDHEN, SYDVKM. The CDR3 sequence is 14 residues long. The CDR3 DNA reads TGTGCCAGCAGCTCACAGGGGCCCCTCTACGAGCAGTACGTC. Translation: CASSSQGPLYEQYV.

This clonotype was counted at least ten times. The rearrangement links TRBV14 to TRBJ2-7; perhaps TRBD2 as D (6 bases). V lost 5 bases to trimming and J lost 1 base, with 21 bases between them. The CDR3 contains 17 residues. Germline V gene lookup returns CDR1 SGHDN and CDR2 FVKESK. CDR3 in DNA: TGTGCCAGCAGCGTCTGGGGGGATCGTAGGGGATCCTACGAGCAGTACTTC. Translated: CASSVWGDRRGSYEQYF.

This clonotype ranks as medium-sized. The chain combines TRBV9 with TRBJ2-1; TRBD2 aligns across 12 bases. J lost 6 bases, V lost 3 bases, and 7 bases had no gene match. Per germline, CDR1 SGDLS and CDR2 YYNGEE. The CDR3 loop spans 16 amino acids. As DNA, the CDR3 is TGTGCCAGCAGCGATAGGACTAGCGGGACCGGCAATGAGCAGTTCTTC. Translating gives CASSDRTSGTGNEQFF.

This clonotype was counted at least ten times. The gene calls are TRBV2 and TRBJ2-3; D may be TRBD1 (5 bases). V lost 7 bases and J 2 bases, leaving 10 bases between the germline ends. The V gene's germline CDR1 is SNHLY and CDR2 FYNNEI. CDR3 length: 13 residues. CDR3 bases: TGTGCCAGCAAGCAGGGTTCCACAGATACGCAGTATTTT. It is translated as CASKQGSTDTQYF.

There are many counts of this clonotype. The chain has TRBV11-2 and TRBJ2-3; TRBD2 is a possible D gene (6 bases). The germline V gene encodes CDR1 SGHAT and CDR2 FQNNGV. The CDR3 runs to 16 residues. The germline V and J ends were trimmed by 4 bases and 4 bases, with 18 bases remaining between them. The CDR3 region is CASSSIAEMSPDTQYF. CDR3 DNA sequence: TGTGCCAGCAGCTCAATAGCGGAGATGTCCCCAGATACGCAGTATTTT.

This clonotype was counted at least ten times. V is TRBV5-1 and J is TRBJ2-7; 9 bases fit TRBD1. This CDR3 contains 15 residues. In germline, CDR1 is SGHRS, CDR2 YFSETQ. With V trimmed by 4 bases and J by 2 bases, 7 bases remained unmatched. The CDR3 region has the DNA TGCGCCAGCAGCACCCGGACAGGGGTTACCTACGAGCAGTACTTC. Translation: CASSTRTGVTYEQYF.

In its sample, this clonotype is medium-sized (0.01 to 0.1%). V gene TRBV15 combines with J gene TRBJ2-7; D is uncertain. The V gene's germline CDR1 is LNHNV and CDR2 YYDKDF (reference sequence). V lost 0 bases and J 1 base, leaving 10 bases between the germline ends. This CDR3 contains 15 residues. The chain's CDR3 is CATSRDMGRSYEQYF. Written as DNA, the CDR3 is TGTGCCACCAGCAGAGATATGGGCAGATCCTACGAGCAGTACTTC.

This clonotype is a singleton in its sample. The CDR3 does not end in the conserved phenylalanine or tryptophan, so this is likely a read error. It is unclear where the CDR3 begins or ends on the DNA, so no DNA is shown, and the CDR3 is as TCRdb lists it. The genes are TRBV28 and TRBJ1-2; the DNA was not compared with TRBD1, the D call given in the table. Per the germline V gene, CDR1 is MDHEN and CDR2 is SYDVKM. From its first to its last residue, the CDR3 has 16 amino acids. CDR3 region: CASSLAGTRGGYGYTS.

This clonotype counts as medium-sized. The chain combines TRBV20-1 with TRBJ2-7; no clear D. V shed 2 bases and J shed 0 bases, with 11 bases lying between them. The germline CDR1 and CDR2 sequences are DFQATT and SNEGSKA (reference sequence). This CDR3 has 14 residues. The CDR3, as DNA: TGCAGTGCTAGAAAGGGTCCGATCTCCTACGAGCAGTACTTC. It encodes CSARKGPISYEQYF.

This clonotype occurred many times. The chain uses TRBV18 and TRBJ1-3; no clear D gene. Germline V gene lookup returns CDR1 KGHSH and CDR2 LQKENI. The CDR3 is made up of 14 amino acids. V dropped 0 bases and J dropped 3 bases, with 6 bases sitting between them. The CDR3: CASSPPADGNTIYF. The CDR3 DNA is TGTGCCAGCTCACCACCCGCCGATGGAAACACCATATATTTT.

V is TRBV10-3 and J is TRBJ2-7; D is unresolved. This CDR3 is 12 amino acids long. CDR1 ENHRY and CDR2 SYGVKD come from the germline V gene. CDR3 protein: CAISESDHEQYV. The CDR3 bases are TGTGCCATCAGCGAGTCTGACCACGAGCAGTACGTC.

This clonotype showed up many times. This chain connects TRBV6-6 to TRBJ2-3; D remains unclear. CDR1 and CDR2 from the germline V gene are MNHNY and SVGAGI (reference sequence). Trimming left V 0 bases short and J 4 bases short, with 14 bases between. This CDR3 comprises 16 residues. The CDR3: CASSYSTPSAADTQYF. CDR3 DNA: TGTGCCAGCAGTTACTCGACCCCATCGGCGGCAGATACGCAGTATTTT.

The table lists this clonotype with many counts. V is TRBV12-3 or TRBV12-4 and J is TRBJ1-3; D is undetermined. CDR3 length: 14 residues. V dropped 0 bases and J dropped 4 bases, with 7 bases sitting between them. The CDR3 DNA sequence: TGTGCCAGCAGTTTAGCAGGCCCCGGAAACACCATATATTTT. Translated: CASSLAGPGNTIYF.

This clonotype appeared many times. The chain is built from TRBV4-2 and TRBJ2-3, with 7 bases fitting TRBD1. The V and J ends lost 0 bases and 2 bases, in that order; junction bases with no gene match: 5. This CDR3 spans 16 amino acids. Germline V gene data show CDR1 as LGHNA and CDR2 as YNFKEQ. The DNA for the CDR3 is TGTGCCAGCAGCCAAGAAATTACAGGGGTCACAGATACGCAGTATTTT. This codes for CASSQEITGVTDTQYF.

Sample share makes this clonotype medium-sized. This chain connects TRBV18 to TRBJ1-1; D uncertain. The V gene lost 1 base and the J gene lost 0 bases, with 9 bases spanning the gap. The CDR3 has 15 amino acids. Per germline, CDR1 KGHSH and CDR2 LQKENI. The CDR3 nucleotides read TGTGCCAGCTCACCACTCCCAGGAATGAACACTGAAGCTTTCTTT. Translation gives CASSPLPGMNTEAFF.